Given below is one T cell receptor beta chain in context. This entry belongs to a study of blood T cell repertoires in COVID-19. Trimming stripped 7 bases from V and 4 bases from J, with 16 bases between. The CDR3 is made up of 15 amino acids. Looked up from germline, CDR1 is MDHEN and CDR2 is SYDVKM. This table comes from immunoSEQ multiplex PCR, and its TCRdb copy is limited to in-frame clones, with some not included. The sample carries about 150,000 clones, under 90% recorded once. The sequenced sample was peripheral blood. This receptor was taken from a human donor in a cohort sampled during active COVID-19. The chain employs TRBV28 and TRBJ1-4; D possibly corresponds to TRBD1 (6 bases). The CDR3: CASTAKGVGNEKLFF. DNA of the CDR3: TGTGCCAGCACCGCGAAGGGGGTGGGTAATGAAAAACTGTTTTTT.